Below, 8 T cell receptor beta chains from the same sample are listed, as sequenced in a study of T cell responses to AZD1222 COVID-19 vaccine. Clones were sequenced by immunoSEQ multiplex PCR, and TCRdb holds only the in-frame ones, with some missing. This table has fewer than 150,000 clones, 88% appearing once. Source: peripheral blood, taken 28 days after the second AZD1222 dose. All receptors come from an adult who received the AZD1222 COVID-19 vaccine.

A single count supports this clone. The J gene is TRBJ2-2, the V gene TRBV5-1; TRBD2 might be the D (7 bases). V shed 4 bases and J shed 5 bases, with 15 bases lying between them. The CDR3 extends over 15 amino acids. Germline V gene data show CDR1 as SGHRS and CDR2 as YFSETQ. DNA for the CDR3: TGCGCCAGCAGCCGTGGGGGGGCGAGGACCGGGGAGCTGTTTTTT. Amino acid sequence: CASSRGGARTGELFF.

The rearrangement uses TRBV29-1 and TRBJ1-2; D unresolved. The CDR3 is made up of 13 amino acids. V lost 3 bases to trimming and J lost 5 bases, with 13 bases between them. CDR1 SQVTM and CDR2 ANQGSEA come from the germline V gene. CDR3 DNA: TGCAGCGTTGATGGCCCCGCGGGTTATGGCTACACCTTC. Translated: CSVDGPAGYGYTF. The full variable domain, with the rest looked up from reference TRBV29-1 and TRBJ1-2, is SAVISQKPSRDICQRGTSLTIQCQVDSQVTMMFWYRQQPGQSLTLIATANQGSEATYESGFVIDKFPISRPNLTFSTLTVSNMSPEDSSIYLCSVDGPAGYGYTFGSGTRLTVV.

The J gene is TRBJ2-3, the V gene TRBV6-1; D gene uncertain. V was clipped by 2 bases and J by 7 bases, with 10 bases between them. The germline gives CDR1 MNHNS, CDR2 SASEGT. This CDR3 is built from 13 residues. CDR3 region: CASSENWRNTQYF. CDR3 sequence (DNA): TGTGCCAGCAGTGAAAACTGGAGAAATACGCAGTATTTT.

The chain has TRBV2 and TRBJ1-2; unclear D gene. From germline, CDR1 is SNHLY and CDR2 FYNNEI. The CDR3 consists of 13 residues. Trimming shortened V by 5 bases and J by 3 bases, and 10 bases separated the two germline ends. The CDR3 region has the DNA TGTGCCAGCAGTAGCGGCAGCGACTATGGCTACACCTTC. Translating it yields CASSSGSDYGYTF. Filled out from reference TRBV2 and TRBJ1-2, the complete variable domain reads EPEVTQTPSHQVTQMGQEVILRCVPISNHLYFYWYRQILGQKVEFLVSFYNNEISEKSEIFDDQFSVERPDGSNFTLKIRSTKLEDSAMYFCASSSGSDYGYTFGSGTRLTVV.

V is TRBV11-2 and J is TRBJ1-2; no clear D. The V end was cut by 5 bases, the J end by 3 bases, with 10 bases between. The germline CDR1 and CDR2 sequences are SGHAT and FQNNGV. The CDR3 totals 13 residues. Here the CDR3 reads CASSPAEHYGYTF. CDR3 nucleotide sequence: TGTGCCAGCAGCCCTGCGGAGCACTATGGCTACACCTTC.

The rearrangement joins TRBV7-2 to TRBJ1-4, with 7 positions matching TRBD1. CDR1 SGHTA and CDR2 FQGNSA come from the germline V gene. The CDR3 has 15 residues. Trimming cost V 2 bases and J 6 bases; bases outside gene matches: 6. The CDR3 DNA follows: TGTGCCAGCAGCTTACGGCAAACAGGGGATGAAAAACTGTTTTTT. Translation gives CASSLRQTGDEKLFF.

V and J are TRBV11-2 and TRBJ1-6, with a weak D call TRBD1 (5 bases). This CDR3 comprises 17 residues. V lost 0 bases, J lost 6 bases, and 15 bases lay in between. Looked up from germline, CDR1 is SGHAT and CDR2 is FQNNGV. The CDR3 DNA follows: TGTGCCAGCAGCTTAGAGAGTGGGGCAGGGCTTAATTCACCCCTCCACTTT. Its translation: CASSLESGAGLNSPLHF.

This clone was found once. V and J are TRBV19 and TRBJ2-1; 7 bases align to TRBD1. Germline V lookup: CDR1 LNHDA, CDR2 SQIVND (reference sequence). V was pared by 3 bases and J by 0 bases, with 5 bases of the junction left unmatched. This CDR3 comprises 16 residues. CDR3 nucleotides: TGTGCCAGTAGTATTGAGGGGGCCTACTCCTACAATGAGCAGTTCTTC. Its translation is CASSIEGAYSYNEQFF.